One sample yielded the 32 T cell receptor beta chains listed below, sequenced in a study of blood T cells in healthy people across ages. Through a sample-barcoded 5' primer and a J-beta primer mix, a second PCR was run for roughly 6 to 11 cycles. Each CDR3 protein is one row after TCRdb ran MiXCR on the 5' RACE reads. The sample lists about 1.1 million distinct CDR3 sequences; 35% to 40% were seen once. Sequences were obtained from blood. These receptors came from a man aged 18 to 29 in good health.

The genes are TRBV12-3 or TRBV12-4 and TRBJ2-3; the D gene could be TRBD1 or TRBD2 (6 bases each). The CDR3 sequence is 16 residues long. V dropped 2 bases and J dropped 5 bases, with 17 bases sitting between them. CDR3 sequence reads: CASSLRETGLLDTQYF. CDR3 DNA sequence: TGTGCCAGCAGTTTACGGGAGACAGGTTTATTAGATACGCAGTATTTT.

This clonotype occurred many times. V is TRBV6-5 and J is TRBJ2-1; unclear D gene. Germline V gives CDR1 MNHEY, CDR2 SVGAGI. Trimming pared 5 bases from V and 5 bases from J, leaving 13 bases between. The CDR3 contains 14 residues. Written as DNA, the CDR3 is TGTGCCAGCAGTCCTCCAACTGGTCACAATGAGCAGTTCTTC. Translating it yields CASSPPTGHNEQFF.

The chain links TRBV7-9 to TRBJ1-2; D unclear. The CDR3 runs 15 residues. In germline, CDR1 is SEHNR, CDR2 FQNEAQ (reference sequence). V lost 1 base to trimming and J lost 2 bases, with 11 bases between them. CDR3 residues: CASSLGRNLNYGYTF. In DNA form, the CDR3 reads TGTGCCAGCAGCTTAGGGCGGAACCTAAACTATGGCTACACCTTC.

This clonotype appeared a few times. The CDR3 reads CASRTTSGGGTDTQYF. CDR3 nucleotide sequence: TGTGCCAGCAGGACCACTAGCGGGGGGGGCACAGATACGCAGTATTTT. The chain joins TRBV2 to TRBJ2-3, with 13 nucleotides matching TRBD2. This CDR3 comprises 16 residues. The V gene end was trimmed by 6 bases and the J gene end by 1 base; junction bases not matched to a gene: 4. Germline values: CDR1 SNHLY, CDR2 FYNNEI.

The rearrangement uses TRBV25-1 and TRBJ1-1, with D hard to call. Germline CDR1 MGHDK, CDR2 SYGVNS. CDR3 length equals 13 residues. The ends were cut back, 3 bases at V and 5 bases at J, with 10 bases in the middle. CDR3 nucleotide sequence: TGTGCCAGCAGTGACGTGGCATCTACTGAAGCTTTCTTT. It codes for CASSDVASTEAFF.

The chain recombines TRBV6-2 or TRBV6-3 with TRBJ2-7; no clear D. Trimming shortened V by 4 bases and J by 4 bases, and 8 bases separated the two germline ends. CDR1 MNHEY and CDR2 SVGEGT come from the germline V gene. The CDR3 consists of 12 residues. CDR3 sequence (DNA): TGTGCCAGCAGTTCCCTCCTGTACGAGCAGTACTTC. Translated: CASSSLLYEQYF.

The chain combines TRBV28 with TRBJ2-5; 7 positions match TRBD1. This CDR3 is built from 12 residues. After removal of 5 bases from V and 12 bases from J, the junction contained 9 bases not matched to a gene. Germline assignment: CDR1 MDHEN and CDR2 SYDVKM. The CDR3 DNA is TGTGCCAGCAGTGTCAACAGGGGTGTGAAGTACTTC. Protein product: CASSVNRGVKYF.

The chain combines TRBV6-2 or TRBV6-3 with TRBJ2-7, with D unclear. Germline V lookup: CDR1 MNHEY, CDR2 SVGEGT. V was cut by 2 bases and J by 5 bases, with 7 bases left in between. There are 12 residues in the CDR3. The CDR3 here is CASSYLDHEQYF. For the CDR3, the DNA is TGTGCCAGCAGTTACCTGGACCACGAGCAGTACTTC.

This chain connects TRBV7-3 to TRBJ2-7, with TRBD1 matching 7 bases. The CDR3 runs to 15 residues. CDR1 is SGHTA and CDR2 is FQGTGA in the germline V gene. With V trimmed by 5 bases and J by 0 bases, 7 bases remained unmatched. CDR3 region: CASSPDREPSYEQYF. CDR3 DNA: TGTGCCAGCAGCCCCGACAGGGAACCCTCCTACGAGCAGTACTTC.

This clonotype occurred a few times. The chain recombines TRBV12-3 or TRBV12-4 with TRBJ1-4; D perhaps matches TRBD1 (5 bases). The V and J ends lost 2 bases and 4 bases respectively, with 8 bases between them. The CDR3 runs to 14 residues. CDR3 loop: CASSLSGGNEKLFF. CDR3 sequence (DNA): TGTGCCAGCAGTTTATCGGGGGGTAATGAAAAACTGTTTTTT.

The chain links TRBV20-1 to TRBJ1-4; D is unclear. This CDR3 has 13 residues. Per the germline V gene, CDR1 is DFQATT and CDR2 is SNEGSKA (reference sequence). V was clipped by 3 bases and J by 7 bases, with 12 bases between them. CDR3: CSASPPGGEKLFF. The CDR3 nucleotides read TGCAGTGCTAGCCCCCCCGGCGGTGAAAAACTGTTTTTT.

This clonotype was found a few times. The chain employs TRBV9 and TRBJ2-1, with 7 bases that match TRBD2. The CDR3 length is 14 residues. V shed 5 bases, J shed 2 bases, and the junction held 4 bases outside the gene matches. Germline loops: CDR1 SGDLS, CDR2 YYNGEE. CDR3 coding DNA: TGTGCCAGCAGGCGGGGGTCCACCTACAATGAGCAGTTCTTC. Protein sequence: CASRRGSTYNEQFF.

On this clonotype itself: This could be a read error, since a much larger clone is one nucleotide away. The chain recombines TRBV7-9 with TRBJ2-3; D gene uncertain. The CDR3 is 12 amino acids. Germline V gene lookup returns CDR1 SEHNR and CDR2 FQNEAQ (reference sequence). V was pared by 0 bases and J by 6 bases, with 4 bases between. CDR3 coding DNA: TGTGCCAGCAGCTTAGCCTTCGATACGCAGTATTTT. As protein: CASSLAFDTQYF.

The J gene is TRBJ1-1, the V gene TRBV20-1; perhaps TRBD1 as D (6 bases). The length of the CDR3 is 12 residues. V was trimmed by 6 bases and J by 5 bases, leaving 13 bases between them. Germline V gene lookup returns CDR1 DFQATT and CDR2 SNEGSKA (reference sequence). CDR3 in amino acids: CSAKSQGTEAFF. DNA of the CDR3: TGCAGTGCAAAGTCCCAGGGGACTGAAGCTTTCTTT.

The J gene is TRBJ2-3, the V gene TRBV7-2; no reliable D call. V was pared by 1 base and J by 4 bases, with 9 bases between. Germline lookup yields CDR1 SGHTA and CDR2 FQGNSA. CDR3 length: 14 residues. The CDR3 DNA follows: TGTGCCAGCAGCTTAGTCTCGGGTGCAGATACGCAGTATTTT. Translating it yields CASSLVSGADTQYF.

In DNA form, the CDR3 reads TGTGCCACCAGCAGAGACCCGGGGGCGAGGACTGAAGCTTTCTTT. Translating it yields CATSRDPGARTEAFF. The chain has TRBV15 and TRBJ1-1, with TRBD1 as a possible D gene (6 bases). Trimming removed 0 bases at V and 5 bases at J, with 13 bases between. In germline, CDR1 is LNHNV, CDR2 YYDKDF (reference sequence). The CDR3 is 15 residues long.

CDR3 in amino acids: CATSRGTSTEAFF. CDR3 sequence (DNA): TGTGCCACCAGCAGAGGGACATCCACTGAAGCTTTCTTT. This chain connects TRBV15 to TRBJ1-1; possible D gene TRBD1, 5 bases. Trimming removed 1 base from V and 4 bases from J, with 7 bases in between. This CDR3 region has 13 residues. In germline, CDR1 is LNHNV, CDR2 YYDKDF (reference sequence).

The chain employs TRBV3-1 and TRBJ2-1; 7 bases are shared with TRBD1. CDR1 and CDR2 from the germline V gene are LGHDT and YNNKEL (reference sequence). V trimming: 1 base; J trimming: 7 bases; junction bases outside the gene matches: 10. The CDR3 loop spans 16 amino acids. The CDR3 DNA is TGTGCCAGCAGCCAAGCCAAACCGACAGGGCAAAATGAGCAGTTCTTC. Amino acids: CASSQAKPTGQNEQFF.

Here the CDR3 DNA reads TGTGCCAGCAGTTACGGAGGACAGGGACATGGCACTGAAGCTTTCTTT. Its translation is CASSYGGQGHGTEAFF. The chain links TRBV6-5 to TRBJ1-1, with 8 nucleotides matching TRBD1. The CDR3 loop spans 16 amino acids. V lost 2 bases and J lost 4; bases outside the gene matches: 9. Germline V gives CDR1 MNHEY, CDR2 SVGAGI.

This clonotype was detected only a few times. The chain links TRBV20-1 to TRBJ2-7; 12 bases map to TRBD2. The J call is doubtful: the DNA matches TRBJ2-5 better. This CDR3 region has 15 residues. Per the germline V gene, CDR1 is DFQATT and CDR2 is SNEGSKA (reference sequence). Written as DNA, the CDR3 is TGCAGTGGTGTGACTAGCGGGGGTCTCGGGGAGACCCAGTACTTC. This encodes CSGVTSGGLGETQYF.

A word on this clonotype: At one of its ends the junction is not consistent with the germline gene, which may arise from a read error. The rearrangement joins TRBV5-1 to TRBJ2-1, with 13 bases identical to TRBD2. The assigned J gene may be wrong: the sequence end matches TRBJ2-7 better. This CDR3 contains 18 residues. From germline, CDR1 is SGHRS and CDR2 YFSETQ. Here the CDR3 reads CASTPGLAGPSSYNEQYF. In nucleotides, the CDR3 is TGCGCTAGCACTCCGGGACTAGCGGGACCTAGCTCCTACAATGAGCAGTACTTC.

The rearrangement uses TRBV9 and TRBJ1-1; TRBD1 agrees at 7 bases. There are 15 residues in the CDR3. V lost 0 bases to trimming and J lost 11 bases; unmatched junction nucleotides: 13. From germline, CDR1 is SGDLS and CDR2 YYNGEE. The chain's CDR3 is CASSVAGDRAGVAFF. CDR3 coding DNA: TGTGCCAGCAGCGTAGCTGGTGACAGGGCTGGGGTGGCTTTCTTT.

In its sample, this clonotype was seen a few times. The gene calls are TRBV7-2 and TRBJ1-1, with a possible D match to TRBD1 (5 bases). The CDR3 runs 17 residues. The germline V gene encodes CDR1 SGHTA and CDR2 FQGNSA. Trimming cost V 5 bases and J 0 bases, with 19 bases left between them. This chain's CDR3 is CASSPGLRGRMNTEAFF. CDR3 coding DNA: TGTGCCAGCAGCCCCGGGCTACGGGGACGGATGAACACTGAAGCTTTCTTT.

This clonotype was counted between two and nine times. The chain recombines TRBV4-1 with TRBJ1-1; D uncertain. V dropped 0 bases and J dropped 7 bases, with 6 bases sitting between them. Germline CDR1 is MGHRA and CDR2 is YSYEKL. CDR3 length: 12 residues. CDR3: CASSQDLGEAFF. The CDR3 DNA is TGCGCCAGCAGCCAAGACTTGGGTGAAGCTTTCTTT.

The V and J genes are TRBV5-6 and TRBJ2-2; D not certain. V lost 5 bases and J 5 bases, leaving 7 bases between the germline ends. The CDR3 has 12 residues. Germline CDR1 SGHDT, CDR2 YYEEEE. The CDR3 DNA is TGTGCCAGCAGTCGACCGACCGGGGAGCTGTTTTTT. Amino acid sequence: CASSRPTGELFF.

There are a few counts of this clonotype. The chain combines TRBV6-5 with TRBJ1-2, with D unclear. Germline CDR1 MNHEY, CDR2 SVGAGI. Trimming stripped 6 bases from V and 6 bases from J, with 14 bases between. CDR3 length: 13 residues. The CDR3 sequence is CASSPGGDDGYTF. CDR3 nucleotide sequence: TGTGCCAGCAGCCCCGGCGGTGACGATGGCTACACCTTC.

On this clonotype itself: Its ends do not fully match the called genes, so a read error is possible. The chain recombines TRBV3-1 with TRBJ1-2, with 7 positions matching TRBD1. This CDR3 is built from 14 residues. In germline, CDR1 is LGHDT, CDR2 YNNKEL (reference sequence). Here the CDR3 reads CASSQRTGPYGHTF. The CDR3 nucleotides are TGTGCCAGCAGTCAAAGGACAGGCCCCTATGGCCACACCTTC.

The V gene is TRBV5-4, the J gene TRBJ2-1; D might be TRBD2 (6 bases). The germline V gene encodes CDR1 SGHNT and CDR2 YYREEE (reference sequence). This CDR3 spans 16 amino acids. V was clipped by 4 bases and J by 4 bases, with 18 bases between them. DNA of the CDR3: TGTGCCAGCAGCACATACGGGACTTCGAGTTACAATGAGCAGTTCTTC. It yields the protein CASSTYGTSSYNEQFF.

A few counts support this clonotype. The chain uses TRBV4-3 and TRBJ1-4; the match to TRBD1 covers 7 bases. Germline V gene lookup returns CDR1 LGHNA and CDR2 YSLEER. Trimming at V came to 3 bases and at J to 0 bases, leaving 1 base not matched to a gene. CDR3 length: 15 residues. CDR3 loop: CASSQGQTTNEKLFF. The CDR3 DNA reads TGCGCCAGCAGCCAGGGACAGACAACTAATGAAAAACTGTTTTTT.

This clonotype has only a few counts. The chain uses TRBV20-1 and TRBJ2-1; tentatively, D is TRBD1 or TRBD2 (5 bases each). Germline-derived CDR1 and CDR2 are DFQATT and SNEGSKA (reference sequence). The CDR3 spans 14 residues. Trimming took off 6 bases at V and 4 bases at J, with 16 bases between the two ends. CDR3 DNA: TGCAGTGCCCCAAGGGGTGGGAGATACAATGAGCAGTTCTTC. This codes for CSAPRGGRYNEQFF.

A few counts support this clonotype. The chain couples TRBV10-3 to TRBJ2-6; D gene ambiguous. The CDR3 spans 15 residues. Germline V gene lookup returns CDR1 ENHRY and CDR2 SYGVKD. Trimming removed 6 bases from V and 1 base from J, with 10 bases in between. The CDR3: CAISRATSGANVLTF. The CDR3 DNA sequence: TGTGCCATCAGCCGGGCGACTTCTGGGGCCAACGTCCTGACTTTC.

This clonotype was counted between two and nine times. This chain connects TRBV5-1 to TRBJ1-1; D is ambiguous. Trimming shortened V by 5 bases and J by 0 bases, and 11 bases separated the two germline ends. The V gene's germline CDR1 is SGHRS and CDR2 YFSETQ. The CDR3 length is 14 residues. The CDR3 loop is CASRAGSMNTEAFF. As DNA, the CDR3 is TGCGCCAGCAGGGCAGGATCCATGAACACTGAAGCTTTCTTT.